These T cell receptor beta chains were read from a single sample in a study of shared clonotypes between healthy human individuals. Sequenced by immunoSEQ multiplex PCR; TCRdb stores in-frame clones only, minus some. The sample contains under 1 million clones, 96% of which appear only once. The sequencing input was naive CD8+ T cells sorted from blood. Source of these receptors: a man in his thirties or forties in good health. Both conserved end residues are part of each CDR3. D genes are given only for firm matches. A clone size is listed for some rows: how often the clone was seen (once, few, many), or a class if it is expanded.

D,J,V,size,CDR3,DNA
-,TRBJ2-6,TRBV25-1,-,CASSPKARSSGANVLTF,TGTGCCAGCAGTCCCAAGGCACGTTCCTCTGGGGCCAACGTCCTGACTTTC
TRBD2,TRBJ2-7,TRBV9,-,CASSVGVAGSYEQYF,TGTGCCAGCAGCGTAGGGGTAGCGGGCTCCTACGAGCAGTACTTC
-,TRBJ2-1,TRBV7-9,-,CASGWDGAHNEQFF,TGTGCCAGCGGTTGGGACGGGGCACACAATGAGCAGTTCTTC
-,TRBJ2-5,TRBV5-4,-,CASSLGAGYLLQETQYF,TGTGCCAGCAGCTTGGGTGCCGGCTACCTACTCCAAGAGACCCAGTACTTC
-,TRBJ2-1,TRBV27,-,CASSPRKGWGQFF,TGTGCCAGCAGTCCCCGGAAGGGGTGGGGGCAGTTCTTC
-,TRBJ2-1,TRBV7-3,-,CASSLPSDLNYNEQFF,TGTGCCAGCAGCTTACCTTCTGACTTAAACTACAATGAGCAGTTCTTC
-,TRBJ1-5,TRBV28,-,CASSFVGQPQHF,TGTGCCAGCAGTTTTGTCGGCCAGCCCCAGCATTTT
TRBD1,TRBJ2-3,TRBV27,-,CASSYRRRDRLFDTQYF,TGTGCCAGCAGTTACCGCCGGCGGGACAGGTTATTCGATACGCAGTATTTT
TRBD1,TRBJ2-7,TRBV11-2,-,CASNTGTGYPYEQYF,TGTGCCAGCAACACCGGGACAGGGTACCCCTACGAGCAGTACTTC
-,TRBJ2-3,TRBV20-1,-,CSAIPADTQYF,TGCAGTGCTATACCCGCAGATACGCAGTATTTT
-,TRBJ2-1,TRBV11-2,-,CASSSIWEQFF,TGTGCCAGCAGCTCGATATGGGAGCAGTTCTTC
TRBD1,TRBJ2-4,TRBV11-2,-,CASSLGDRGKNIQYF,TGTGCCAGCAGCTTAGGGGACAGAGGCAAAAACATTCAGTACTTC
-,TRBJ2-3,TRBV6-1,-,CASSGNPDFTDTQYF,TGTGCCAGCAGTGGAAACCCGGACTTCACAGATACGCAGTATTTT
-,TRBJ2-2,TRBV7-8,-,CASTPQGTGELFF,TGTGCCAGCACTCCGCAGGGCACCGGGGAGCTGTTTTTT
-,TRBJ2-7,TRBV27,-,CASSLSGDLFYEQYF,TGTGCCAGCAGTTTATCGGGGGACCTATTCTACGAGCAGTACTTC
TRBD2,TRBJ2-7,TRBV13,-,CASSLSGTSGARSSYEQYF,TGTGCCAGCAGCTTATCCGGGACTAGCGGGGCTCGGAGCTCCTACGAGCAGTACTTC
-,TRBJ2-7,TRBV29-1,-,CSISTGSSYEQYF,TGCAGCATCTCGACAGGTAGCTCCTACGAGCAGTACTTC
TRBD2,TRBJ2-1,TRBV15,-,CATSSLPGLAGAQEQFF,TGTGCCACCAGCAGTCTCCCGGGACTAGCGGGGGCACAAGAGCAGTTCTTC
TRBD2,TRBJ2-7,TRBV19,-,CASSTTTSGYEQYF,TGTGCCAGTAGTACCACGACTAGCGGGTACGAGCAGTACTTC
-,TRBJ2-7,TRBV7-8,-,CASSSGLATNYEQYF,TGTGCCAGCAGCTCAGGTTTAGCGACTAACTACGAGCAGTACTTC
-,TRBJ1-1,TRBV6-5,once,CASHIGQSTEAFF,TGTGCCAGCCATATTGGACAGAGCACTGAAGCTTTCTTT
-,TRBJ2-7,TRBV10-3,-,CAISEFESSSYEQYF,TGTGCCATCAGTGAGTTTGAGAGTAGCTCCTACGAGCAGTACTTC
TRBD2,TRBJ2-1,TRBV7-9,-,CASSLGLAGDNEQFF,TGTGCCAGCAGCCTGGGACTAGCGGGGGACAATGAGCAGTTCTTC
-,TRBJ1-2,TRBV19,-,CASSIFSGTDGGYGYTF,TGTGCCAGTAGTATATTTTCCGGCACCGATGGAGGGTATGGCTACACCTTC
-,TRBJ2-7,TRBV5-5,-,CASSLWGGSSYEQYF,TGTGCCAGCAGCTTGTGGGGGGGCAGCTCCTACGAGCAGTACTTC
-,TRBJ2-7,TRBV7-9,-,CASSQGHEQYF,TGTGCCAGCAGCCAGGGTCACGAGCAGTACTTC
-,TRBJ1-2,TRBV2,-,CASRGVGETYGYTF,TGTGCCAGCAGGGGGGTAGGGGAAACGTATGGCTACACCTTC
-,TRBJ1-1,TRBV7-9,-,CASTSRGLQNTEAFF,TGTGCCAGCACCTCCCGGGGGCTACAAAACACTGAAGCTTTCTTT
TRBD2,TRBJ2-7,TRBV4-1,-,CASSQYLTPSGRTYEQYF,TGCGCCAGCAGCCAATACCTTACACCTAGCGGGAGGACCTACGAGCAGTACTTC
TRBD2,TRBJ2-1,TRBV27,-,CASSRGLAVYNEQFF,TGTGCCAGCAGTCGCGGACTAGCGGTGTACAATGAGCAGTTCTTC
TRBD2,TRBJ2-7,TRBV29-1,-,CSVDLAGFDEQYF,TGCAGCGTTGATCTAGCGGGATTCGACGAGCAGTACTTC
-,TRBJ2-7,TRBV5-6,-,CASSFGSLPYEQYF,TGTGCCAGCAGCTTCGGCAGCTTACCCTACGAGCAGTACTTC
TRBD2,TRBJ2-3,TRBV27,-,CASSLMSGGRPYF,TGTGCCAGCAGTTTAATGTCGGGAGGACGTCCGTATTTT
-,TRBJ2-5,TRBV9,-,CASSVDQGWETQYF,TGTGCCAGCAGCGTAGATCAGGGGTGGGAGACCCAGTACTTC
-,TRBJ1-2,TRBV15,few,CATSSPSGTPTSYGYTF,TGTGCCACCAGCAGCCCCAGTGGGACTCCGACATCCTATGGCTACACCTTC
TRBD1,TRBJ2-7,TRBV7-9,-,CASSLGDRGEQYF,TGTGCCAGCAGCTTAGGAGACAGGGGCGAGCAGTACTTC
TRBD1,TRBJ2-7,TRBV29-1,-,CSVDWGTGLEQYF,TGCAGCGTTGATTGGGGGACAGGTTTGGAGCAGTACTTC
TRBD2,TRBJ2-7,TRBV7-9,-,CASSFSSGSLLYEQYF,TGTGCCAGCAGCTTCTCTAGCGGGAGTCTTTTATACGAGCAGTACTTC
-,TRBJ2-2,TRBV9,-,CASSIAGRGGELFF,TGTGCCAGCAGCATCGCGGGCCGTGGCGGGGAGCTGTTTTTT
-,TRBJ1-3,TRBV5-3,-,CARSHYTIYF,TGTGCCAGAAGCCATTACACCATATATTTT